These 26 T cell receptor beta chains share one sample of origin, sequenced in a study of early T cells in non-severe SARS-CoV-2 infection. TCRdb analysed the 5' RACE reads with MiXCR anew, one entry per CDR3 protein. This table has nearly 95,000 distinct CDR3 sequences, approximately 15% appearing once. Material: whole blood, obtained at baseline. Receptor source: an adult who was a healthcare worker with PCR-confirmed SARS-CoV-2 infection or an uninfected control (not recorded which).

In its sample, this clonotype was seen a few times. CDR3 sequence reads: CASSQSREDGTYEQYF. CDR3 nucleotides: TGCGCCAGCAGTCAATCGCGAGAGGACGGAACCTACGAGCAGTACTTC. This chain uses TRBV23-1 with TRBJ2-7; D gene uncertain. TRBV23-1 is an ORF, and what it does is uncertain. Trimming left V 0 bases short and J 2 bases short, with 14 bases between. The CDR3 sequence is 16 residues long.

This clonotype has a handful of counts. V gene TRBV10-3 combines with J gene TRBJ1-2; D is ambiguous. Germline loops: CDR1 ENHRY, CDR2 SYGVKD. The CDR3 extends over 11 amino acids. The germline V and J ends were trimmed by 10 bases and 4 bases, with 10 bases remaining between them. In DNA form, the CDR3 reads TGTGCCAGCTCGAACCGCTATGGCTACACCTTC. It encodes CASSNRYGYTF.

This clonotype was counted only a few times. The gene calls are TRBV12-3 or TRBV12-4 and TRBJ1-3; D not certain. Trimming shortened V by 4 bases and J by 8 bases, and 9 bases separated the two germline ends. This CDR3 is 12 amino acids long. CDR3 DNA: TGTGCCAGCAGTTCCCTCACAGACACCATATATTTT. Translated: CASSSLTDTIYF.

J is TRBJ2-5 and V is TRBV6-5; no definite D call. The length of the CDR3 is 15 residues. V dropped 5 bases and J dropped 2 bases, with 15 bases sitting between them. Germline-derived CDR1 and CDR2 are MNHEY and SVGAGI. CDR3 nucleotide sequence: TGTGCCAGCAGTGCCCCCCCGGGCAGACAAGAGACCCAGTACTTC. It is translated as CASSAPPGRQETQYF.

This clonotype showed up just a few times. V gene TRBV20-1 combines with J gene TRBJ2-7; a weak D match, TRBD1 (5 bases). CDR3 size: 12 residues. Per germline, CDR1 DFQATT and CDR2 SNEGSKA (reference sequence). Trimming pared 6 bases from V and 3 bases from J, leaving 12 bases between. The CDR3 loop is CSAHDSFYEQYF. The CDR3, as DNA: TGCAGTGCCCACGACAGTTTCTACGAGCAGTACTTC.

The V gene is TRBV3-1, the J gene TRBJ2-7; 8 nucleotides agree with TRBD2. V gave up 1 base and J gave up 9 bases; unmatched junction bases: 8. Germline V gene data show CDR1 as LGHDT and CDR2 as YNNKEL (reference sequence). CDR3 length: 14 residues. The chain's CDR3 is CASSQGSGTGGQYF. For the CDR3, the DNA is TGTGCCAGCAGCCAAGGTAGCGGGACCGGGGGGCAGTACTTC.

The CDR3 nucleotides read TGTGCCAGCAGCGTACTAGCGGGGTATACGCAGTATTTT. Its translation: CASSVLAGYTQYF. V gene TRBV7-2 combines with J gene TRBJ2-3; 10 bases are a match to TRBD2. CDR1 SGHTA and CDR2 FQGNSA come from the germline V gene. This CDR3 region has 13 residues. J was trimmed by 7 bases and V by 5 bases; bases with no gene match: 3. Full variable domain (missing parts from reference TRBV7-2 and TRBJ2-3): GAGVSQSPSNKVTEKGKDVELRCDPISGHTALYWYRQSLGQGLEFLIYFQGNSAPDKSGLPSDRFSAERTGGSVSTLTIQRTQQEDSAVYLCASSVLAGYTQYFGPGTRLTVL.

The rearrangement joins TRBV7-2 to TRBJ2-7; TRBD1 matches at 7 bases. The CDR3 covers 14 residues. Germline values: CDR1 SGHTA, CDR2 FQGNSA. V shed 1 base and J 2 bases; nucleotides not matched to a gene: 2. CDR3 coding DNA: TGTGCCAGCAGCTTAGAGGACAGGCCCTACGAGCAGTACTTC. It encodes CASSLEDRPYEQYF.

The chain employs TRBV12-5 and TRBJ1-5; D is perhaps TRBD1 (5 bases). Trimming cost V 3 bases and J 7 bases, with 10 bases left between them. The CDR3 contains 13 residues. Germline CDR1 is LGHNT and CDR2 is FRNRAP. The chain's CDR3 is CASGLAGEQPQHF. The CDR3 nucleotides read TGTGCTAGTGGTTTAGCGGGGGAACAGCCCCAGCATTTT.

The chain couples TRBV2 to TRBJ1-6; D remains unclear. CDR1 and CDR2 (germline): SNHLY, FYNNEI. The CDR3 runs 13 residues. V lost 1 base and J 10 bases, leaving 8 bases between the germline ends. The CDR3 DNA reads TGTGCCAGCAGTGAAGTTGGGTACTCACCCCTCCACTTT. Translation gives CASSEVGYSPLHF. Full variable domain (rest looked up from reference TRBV2 and TRBJ1-6): EPEVTQTPSHQVTQMGQEVILRCVPISNHLYFYWYRQILGQKVEFLVSFYNNEISEKSEIFDDQFSVERPDGSNFTLKIRSTKLEDSAMYFCASSEVGYSPLHFGNGTRLTVT.

The rearrangement joins TRBV28 to TRBJ2-3; 7 nucleotides line up with TRBD2. Per the germline V gene, CDR1 is MDHEN and CDR2 is SYDVKM. The V gene end was trimmed by 9 bases and the J gene end by 4 bases; junction bases not matched to a gene: 16. The CDR3 is 16 amino acids. In DNA, the CDR3 is TGTGCCAGAAGATCCTCTGTGGGGGAGGGGCCAGATACGCAGTATTTT. It encodes CARRSSVGEGPDTQYF.

This clonotype has more than one count but fewer than ten. This chain uses TRBV4-3 with TRBJ2-1; 7 bases map to TRBD2. This CDR3 is 17 amino acids long. Germline-derived CDR1 and CDR2 are LGHNA and YSLEER. With V trimmed by 3 bases and J by 3 bases, 11 bases remained unmatched. In nucleotides, the CDR3 is TGCGCCAGCAGCCACGCCCGGGCTAGCGGATACTACAATGAGCAGTTCTTC. It encodes CASSHARASGYYNEQFF.

The rearrangement links TRBV28 to TRBJ1-2; D is unclear. The CDR3 loop spans 15 amino acids. V lost 5 bases and J 2 bases, leaving 15 bases between the germline ends. The V gene's germline CDR1 is MDHEN and CDR2 SYDVKM. CDR3 sequence reads: CASSLATTWNYGYTF. The CDR3 DNA follows: TGTGCCAGCAGTCTTGCCACAACGTGGAACTATGGCTACACCTTC.

This clonotype appeared a few times. The V gene is TRBV4-1, the J gene TRBJ2-3; D could derive from TRBD1 or TRBD2 (6 bases each). The CDR3 consists of 20 residues. Germline loops: CDR1 MGHRA, CDR2 YSYEKL. V was shortened by 2 bases and J by 0 bases, with 24 bases between the two germline ends. The CDR3 DNA is TGCGCCAGCAGCCAAAGTCGCCTGGCAAAGTGGGGGGCGAGCACAGATACGCAGTATTTT. As protein: CASSQSRLAKWGASTDTQYF.

The table lists this clonotype with a few counts. J is TRBJ2-2 and V is TRBV29-1; either TRBD1 or TRBD2 may fit D (6 bases each). Trimming took 6 bases from V and 5 from J, leaving 16 bases between them. This CDR3 has 14 amino acids. The germline V gene has CDR1 SQVTM and CDR2 ANQGSEA. As DNA, the CDR3 is TGCAGCGTGGAACAGGGAGGCGGAACCGGGGAGCTGTTTTTT. This translates into CSVEQGGGTGELFF.

The chain has TRBV9 and TRBJ2-7, with D perhaps TRBD2 (6 bases). From germline, CDR1 is SGDLS and CDR2 YYNGEE. The CDR3 runs to 15 residues. Deletions cut 4 bases from V and 4 bases from J, with 18 bases between. As DNA, the CDR3 is TGTGCCAGCAGCCCCCGCGGGGCGGGATCATACGAGCAGTACTTC. This encodes CASSPRGAGSYEQYF. The entire variable domain, with the rest obtained from reference TRBV9 and TRBJ2-7, is as follows: DSGVTQTPKHLITATGQRVTLRCSPRSGDLSVYWYQQSLDQGLQFLIQYYNGEERAKGNILERFSAQQFPDLHSELNLSSLELGDSALYFCASSPRGAGSYEQYFGPGTRLTVT.

The chain has TRBV4-3 and TRBJ2-3; 10 bases are shared with TRBD2. From germline, CDR1 is LGHNA and CDR2 YSLEER. Trimming removed 1 base from V and 4 bases from J; junction bases left unmatched: 2. The CDR3 contains 15 residues. CDR3 sequence reads: CASSQASGRSDTQYF. The CDR3 region has the DNA TGCGCCAGCAGCCAAGCTAGCGGGAGATCAGATACGCAGTATTTT.

CDR3 in amino acids: CAIRDSTEAFF. The CDR3 DNA sequence: TGTGCCATCAGGGATTCAACTGAAGCTTTCTTT. J is TRBJ1-1 and V is TRBV10-3; D unresolved. The V end was cut by 6 bases, the J end by 5 bases, with 7 bases between. The CDR3 sequence is 11 residues long. Germline V CDR1 and CDR2: ENHRY, SYGVKD.

The chain has TRBV4-1 and TRBJ2-7; TRBD2 is a possible D gene (5 bases). V dropped 1 base and J dropped 3 bases, with 10 bases sitting between them. The CDR3 runs 14 residues. CDR1 and CDR2 (germline): MGHRA, YSYEKL. The CDR3 coding sequence is TGCGCCAGCAGCCAAGGTATCGGGAACTACGAGCAGTACTTC. Amino acids: CASSQGIGNYEQYF.

The rearrangement links TRBV4-1 to TRBJ2-1; a weak D match, TRBD2 (7 bases). From germline, CDR1 is MGHRA and CDR2 YSYEKL. The CDR3 runs to 14 residues. Trimming pared 2 bases from V and 10 bases from J, leaving 15 bases between. As DNA, the CDR3 is TGCGCCAGCAGCCAATCCGGCGGGGGCAGGGAGCAGTTCTTC. It encodes CASSQSGGGREQFF.

This clonotype was detected only a few times. CDR3 nucleotides: TGTGCCAGCACCCAAGGGGGGGGTGGAAGCAATCAGCCCCAGCATTTT. Protein product: CASTQGGGGSNQPQHF. The V gene is TRBV12-3 or TRBV12-4, the J gene TRBJ1-5; possibly TRBD1 for D (6 bases). The CDR3 covers 16 residues. Trimming removed 7 bases from V and 1 base from J, with 17 bases in between.

The chain carries TRBV7-9 and TRBJ1-1; TRBD1 is a possible D gene (6 bases). V shed 5 bases and J shed 9 bases, with 13 bases lying between them. The CDR3 has 12 amino acids. Germline lookup yields CDR1 SEHNR and CDR2 FQNEAQ (reference sequence). CDR3 in DNA: TGTGCCAGCAGCCCGGGACAAGTACAAGCTTTCTTT. This gives the protein CASSPGQVQAFF.

V usage is TRBV10-3 and J usage is TRBJ2-7; D is uncertain. The germline CDR1 and CDR2 sequences are ENHRY and SYGVKD. Trimming took 0 bases from V and 5 from J, leaving 5 bases between them. This CDR3 has 12 amino acids. DNA of the CDR3: TGTGCCATCAGTGAGTCATCCGACGAGCAGTACTTC. As protein: CAISESSDEQYF.

This clonotype came up a few times. This chain links TRBV2 with TRBJ2-1; TRBD2 agrees at 11 bases. CDR3 length equals 16 residues. CDR1 and CDR2 (germline): SNHLY, FYNNEI. V was pared by 5 bases and J by 8 bases, with 11 bases of the junction left unmatched. CDR3 nucleotides: TGTGCCAGCAGTTACCCACTAGCGGGAGCAGTTGATGAGCAGTTCTTC. This translates into CASSYPLAGAVDEQFF.

This clonotype was found a few times. The rearrangement uses TRBV20-1 and TRBJ2-1; weak D call: TRBD1 (5 bases). Germline CDR1 is DFQATT and CDR2 is SNEGSKA (reference sequence). V was cut by 6 bases and J by 6 bases, with 12 bases left in between. CDR3 length: 12 amino acids. CDR3 nucleotides: TGCAGTGCGAGGCGACAGTTCAATGAGCAGTTCTTC. This encodes CSARRQFNEQFF.

The CDR3 reads CSATTRSPNEQFF. The CDR3 DNA follows: TGCAGTGCCACGACTCGCTCCCCCAATGAGCAGTTCTTC. The gene calls are TRBV20-1 and TRBJ2-1; D unresolved. The germline gives CDR1 DFQATT, CDR2 SNEGSKA (reference sequence). The germline V and J ends were trimmed by 6 bases and 6 bases, with 15 bases remaining between them. The CDR3 sequence is 13 residues long.